Listed below are T cell receptor beta chains from one sample, sequenced in a study of T cell responses to AZD1222 COVID-19 vaccine. Assay used: immunoSEQ multiplex PCR; TCRdb lists only in-frame clones, some missing. This sample has approximately 94,000 clones, with around nine tenths found just once. Sample: peripheral blood, taken on day 0 of AZD1222 vaccination. These receptors came from an adult in good health. CDR3s include the opening cysteine and the closing phenylalanine or tryptophan. The order of the fields is clone size, D gene, J gene, V gene, CDR3 DNA, CDR3 protein. D genes are given only for firm matches. Some rows mark clone size as missing; the rest say once, few, many or name a class of expanded clone.

- - TRBJ1-5 TRBV28 TGTGCCAGCACCACCCCTGCGGGCGGCCAGCCCCAGCATTTT CASTTPAGGQPQHF
- TRBD2 TRBJ2-7 TRBV5-4 TGTGCCAGCTCCTTGGGGCGGGAGGGGCTTGCGGTGCAGTACTTC CASSLGREGLAVQYF
- TRBD2 TRBJ2-2 TRBV7-2 TGTGCCAGCAGCTTTGCCGGGACTAGCGGGAGTAACGGGGAGCTGTTTTTT CASSFAGTSGSNGELFF
once TRBD2 TRBJ2-1 TRBV7-7 TGTGCCAGCAGCTTAATAGCGGGTTCACCCAATGAGCAGTTCTTC CASSLIAGSPNEQFF
- - TRBJ1-2 TRBV18 TGTGCCAGCTCTCAGACAGCGGAATATGGCTACACCTTC CASSQTAEYGYTF
- - TRBJ1-5 TRBV2 TGTGCCAGCAGTGACCTACAGTCGGTGGATCAGCCCCAGCATTTT CASSDLQSVDQPQHF
- - TRBJ1-5 TRBV28 TGTGCCAGCAGTTTAGCCAGGGCTCGCAATCAGCCCCAGCATTTT CASSLARARNQPQHF
- TRBD2 TRBJ2-5 TRBV4-1 TGCGCCAGCAGCCTTCCAATAGCGGGAGGGCCTCTGCAAGAGACCCAGTACTTC CASSLPIAGGPLQETQYF
- - TRBJ1-6 TRBV2 TGTGCCAGCAGTGAAGGCGGACAAACCTATAATTCACCCCTCCACTTT CASSEGGQTYNSPLHF
once TRBD2 TRBJ2-5 TRBV4-2 TGTGCCAGCAGCCAAAGCGCTCTAGCGGGAGAGACCCAGTACTTC CASSQSALAGETQYF
- - TRBJ2-1 TRBV28 TGTGCCAGCAGTTTAGCCTTCTCCCAGCAGTTCTTC CASSLAFSQQFF
once - TRBJ2-7 TRBV14 TGTGCCAGCAGCCAATACCCCTACGAGCAGTACTTC CASSQYPYEQYF
- TRBD1 TRBJ2-1 TRBV2 TGTGCCAGCAGCGCAGGGGGCGCTTACAATGAGCAGTTCTTC CASSAGGAYNEQFF
- TRBD2 TRBJ2-5 TRBV5-1 TGCGCCAGCAGCTTGGTGACTAGCGGGAGTGGTCAAGAGACCCAGTACTTC CASSLVTSGSGQETQYF
- - TRBJ2-1 TRBV19 TGTGCCAGTAGTAACCTACGGGGGGCAGAGCAGTTCTTC CASSNLRGAEQFF
- - TRBJ2-2 TRBV7-2 TGTGCCAGCAGCTTTTGGGGGCGAGTGGAGCTGTTTTTT CASSFWGRVELFF
- - TRBJ1-5 TRBV27 TGTGCCAGCAGTTTCTGGTCGGTGGGGGATCAGCCCCAGCATTTT CASSFWSVGDQPQHF
- - TRBJ2-2 TRBV10-3 TGTGCCATCAGTGAGGGACCGAACACCGGGGAGCTGTTTTTT CAISEGPNTGELFF
- - TRBJ1-1 TRBV28 TGTGCCAGCAGTTTTTACGAGAACACTGAAGCTTTCTTT CASSFYENTEAFF
- - TRBJ2-7 TRBV3-1/TRBV3-2 TGTGCCAGCAGCCAAAGAGGGGCGTCCTACGAGCAGTACTTC CASSQRGASYEQYF
- TRBD2 TRBJ2-1 TRBV28 TGTGCCAGCAGGTTCTCGGGGACTAACTACAATGAGCAGTTCTTC CASRFSGTNYNEQFF
- TRBD1 TRBJ2-5 TRBV3-1/TRBV3-2 TGTGCCAGCAGCCCCCCGACAGGGGTGGAGACCCAGTACTTC CASSPPTGVETQYF